The present T cell receptor beta chain was sequenced within a study of blood T cell repertoires in COVID-19. Study as a whole: Donors in the United States, Italy and Spain gave samples during acute or convalescent COVID-19. Nucleic acid was either cDNA or gDNA, and it came from T cells, B-cell-depleted T cells, or PBMCs.

Repertoires were generated with immunoSEQ multiplex PCR, while TCRdb's copy carries only in-frame clones and drops some. This sample has about 82,000 clones, with about 73% found just once. The CDR3 length is 17 residues. In germline, CDR1 is MRHNA, CDR2 SNTAGT. Trimming stripped 7 bases from V and 0 bases from J, with 16 bases between. Seattle researchers signed up patients amid active infection and tracked them longitudinally. This clone was seen a few times. The chain has TRBV6-4 and TRBJ1-6; no clear D gene. Sequenced: peripheral blood. This receptor was taken from a man between 60 and 75 years old with COVID-19, enrolled during active disease. CDR3 bases: TGTGCCAGCACCCCGTGGGCTCCGAGCTCCTATAATTCACCCCTCCACTTT. This encodes CASTPWAPSSYNSPLHF.